The subject of this entry is one TCR beta chain. The data were obtained in a study of low-dose radiotherapy and immunotherapy resistance in tumors. Study at large: A total of 6.5 Gy was given to Cohort 1 as 0.5 Gy per fraction every 2 weeks. Those assigned to Cohort 2 were treated with 1 Gy per fraction every two weeks (13 Gy in total over 26 weeks).

The CDR3 runs to 11 residues. From germline, CDR1 is SNHLY and CDR2 FYNNEI. V was clipped by 6 bases and J by 2 bases, with 3 bases between them. TRAV- and TRBV-specific primers were used for first-strand cDNA, which covered alpha and beta chains. The TCRs were subjected to amplification over approximately 20 PCR cycles employing a constant-region primer in conjunction with a V-primer adapter. TCRdb itself ran the reads through MiXCR, one entry per CDR3 protein. The sample holds 15,000 to 20,000 distinct CDR3 sequences, about 73% seen once. This chain joins TRBV2 and TRBJ2-3; no firm D call. This receptor was taken from a human donor with advanced metastatic prostate, ovarian, gallbladder or colorectal cancer (not recorded which). This table probably holds off-target reads from a library built for another chain. CDR3 in amino acids: CASSYTDTQYF. CDR3 bases: TGTGCCAGCAGCTACACAGATACGCAGTATTTT.